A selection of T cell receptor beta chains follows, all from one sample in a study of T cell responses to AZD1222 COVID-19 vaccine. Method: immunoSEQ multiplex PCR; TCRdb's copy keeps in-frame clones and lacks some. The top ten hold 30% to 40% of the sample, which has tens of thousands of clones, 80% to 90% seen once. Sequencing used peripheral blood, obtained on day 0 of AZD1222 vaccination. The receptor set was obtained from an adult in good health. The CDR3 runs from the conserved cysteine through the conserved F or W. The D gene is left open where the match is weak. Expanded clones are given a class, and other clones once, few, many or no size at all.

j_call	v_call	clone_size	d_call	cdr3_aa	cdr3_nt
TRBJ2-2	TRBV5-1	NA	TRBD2	CASSLGLAGNTGELFF	TGCGCCAGCAGCTTGGGACTAGCGGGGAACACCGGGGAGCTGTTTTTT
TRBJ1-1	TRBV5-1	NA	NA	CASSLQVYTEAFF	TGCGCCAGCAGCTTACAAGTCTACACTGAAGCTTTCTTT
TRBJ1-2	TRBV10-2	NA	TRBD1	CASSESTGKNYGYTF	TGCGCCAGCAGTGAGTCGACAGGGAAGAACTATGGCTACACCTTC
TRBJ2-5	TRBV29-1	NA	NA	CSAWFETQYF	TGCAGCGCTTGGTTTGAGACCCAGTACTTC
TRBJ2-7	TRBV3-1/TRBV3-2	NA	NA	CASSQDVGEKYF	TGTGCCAGCAGCCAAGATGTAGGGGAAAAGTACTTC
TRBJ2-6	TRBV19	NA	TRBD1	CASSMQGAAGANVLTF	TGTGCCAGTAGTATGCAGGGGGCGGCTGGGGCCAACGTCCTGACTTTC
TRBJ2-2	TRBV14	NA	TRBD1	CASSPWTGGADTGELFF	TGTGCCAGCAGCCCATGGACAGGGGGCGCGGACACCGGGGAGCTGTTTTTT
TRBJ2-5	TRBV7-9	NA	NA	CASRGPRGTGETQYF	TGTGCCAGCAGAGGACCCAGGGGTACGGGAGAGACCCAGTACTTC
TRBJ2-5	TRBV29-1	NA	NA	CSTTTQGAETQYF	TGCAGCACAACCACTCAGGGAGCAGAGACCCAGTACTTC
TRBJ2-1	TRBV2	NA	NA	CASSDPGSYNEQFF	TGTGCCAGCAGTGATCCGGGGAGCTACAATGAGCAGTTCTTC
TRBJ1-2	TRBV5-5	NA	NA	CASSRGQNQYGYTF	TGTGCCAGCAGCCGTGGACAGAATCAATATGGCTACACCTTC
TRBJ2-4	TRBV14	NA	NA	CASSQELAKNIQYF	TGTGCCAGCAGCCAAGAACTAGCCAAAAACATTCAGTACTTC
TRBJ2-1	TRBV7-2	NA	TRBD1	CASSPPRQGRNNEQFF	TGTGCCAGCAGCCCACCCCGACAGGGTCGGAACAATGAGCAGTTCTTC
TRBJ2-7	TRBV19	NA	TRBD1	CASSPMTGGYPPYF	TGTGCCAGTAGTCCGATGACAGGGGGGTATCCCCCGTACTTC
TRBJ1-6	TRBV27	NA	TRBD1	CASEPRDRVNSPLHF	TGTGCCAGCGAACCACGGGACAGGGTCAATTCACCCCTCCACTTT
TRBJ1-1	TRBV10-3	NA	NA	CAISVEGRGTEAFF	TGTGCCATCAGTGTTGAAGGACGCGGCACTGAAGCTTTCTTT
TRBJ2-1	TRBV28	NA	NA	CASSSLGGGSYNEQFF	TGTGCCAGCAGCTCCCTAGGTGGGGGGTCCTACAATGAGCAGTTCTTC
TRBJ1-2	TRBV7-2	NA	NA	CASSARLYGYTF	TGTGCCAGCAGCGCCAGACTCTATGGCTACACCTTC
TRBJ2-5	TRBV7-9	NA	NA	CASSLGNSAQETQYF	TGTGCCAGCAGCTTAGGTAACAGCGCCCAAGAGACCCAGTACTTC
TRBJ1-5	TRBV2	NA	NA	CASSEEGRQPQHF	TGTGCCAGCAGTGAAGAAGGAAGACAGCCCCAGCATTTT
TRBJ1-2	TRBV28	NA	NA	CASTGDPGGYTF	TGTGCCAGCACCGGAGACCCGGGGGGCTACACCTTC
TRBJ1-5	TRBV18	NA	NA	CASSSSSPNSNQPQHF	TGTGCCAGCTCATCGTCTAGCCCTAATAGCAATCAGCCCCAGCATTTT
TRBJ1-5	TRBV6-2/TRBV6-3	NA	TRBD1	CASSPYRGSISNQPQHF	TGTGCCAGCAGCCCTTACAGGGGAAGTATCAGCAATCAGCCCCAGCATTTT
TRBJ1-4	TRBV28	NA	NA	CASSFSRLSGANEKLFF	TGTGCCAGCAGTTTCTCCCGGTTATCGGGGGCTAATGAAAAACTGTTTTTT
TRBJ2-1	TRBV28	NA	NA	CASSPKREQFF	TGTGCCAGCAGCCCCAAGCGTGAGCAGTTCTTC
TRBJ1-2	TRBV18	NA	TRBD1	CASSPEPGLGQNYGYTF	TGTGCCAGCTCACCAGAGCCAGGTTTGGGACAGAACTATGGCTACACCTTC
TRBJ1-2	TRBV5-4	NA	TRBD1	CASSLKVDPQGYYGYTF	TGTGCCAGCAGCTTGAAGGTGGACCCACAGGGGTACTATGGCTACACCTTC
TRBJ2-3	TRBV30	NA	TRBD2	CACKTSGITDTQYF	TGTGCCTGCAAGACTAGCGGGATAACAGATACGCAGTATTTT
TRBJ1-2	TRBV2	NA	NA	CASSERTAANYGYTF	TGTGCCAGCAGTGAAAGGACAGCAGCTAACTATGGCTACACCTTC
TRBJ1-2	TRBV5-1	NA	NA	CASSLGYRDYGYTF	TGCGCCAGCAGCTTGGGCTACAGGGACTATGGCTACACCTTC
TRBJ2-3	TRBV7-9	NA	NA	CASSFGALRDTQYF	TGTGCCAGCAGCTTCGGAGCCCTCCGGGATACGCAGTATTTT
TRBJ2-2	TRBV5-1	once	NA	CASESGSNTGELFF	TGCGCCAGCGAAAGCGGATCGAACACCGGGGAGCTGTTTTTT
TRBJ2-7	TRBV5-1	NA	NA	CASMRTARGEQYF	TGCGCCAGCATGCGCACCGCCCGAGGCGAGCAGTACTTC
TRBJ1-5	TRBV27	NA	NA	CASSSSSGLYQPQHF	TGTGCCAGCAGTTCCAGTTCAGGGTTGTATCAGCCCCAGCATTTT
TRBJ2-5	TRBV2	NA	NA	CASSATGETQYF	TGTGCCAGCAGTGCAACCGGAGAGACCCAGTACTTC
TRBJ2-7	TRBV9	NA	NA	CASSVTGTSPREQYF	TGTGCCAGCAGCGTCACCGGGACATCGCCGAGGGAGCAGTACTTC
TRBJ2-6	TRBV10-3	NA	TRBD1	CAISESSRGFAGANVLTF	TGTGCCATCAGTGAGTCGAGCAGGGGGTTCGCTGGGGCCAACGTCCTGACTTTC
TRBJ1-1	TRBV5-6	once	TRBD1	CASSPMHRGLYTEAFF	TGTGCCAGCAGCCCAATGCACAGGGGTCTCTACACTGAAGCTTTCTTT
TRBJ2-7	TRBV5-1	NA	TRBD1	CASSLEGDRTYEQYF	TGCGCCAGCAGCTTGGAGGGGGACAGGACCTACGAGCAGTACTTC
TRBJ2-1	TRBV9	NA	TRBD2	CASSVALAGNSYNEQFF	TGTGCCAGCAGCGTAGCTCTAGCGGGAAACTCCTACAATGAGCAGTTCTTC
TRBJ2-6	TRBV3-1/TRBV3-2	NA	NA	CASSQDVRGAGANVLTF	TGTGCCAGCAGCCAAGATGTACGGGGAGCTGGGGCCAACGTCCTGACTTTC